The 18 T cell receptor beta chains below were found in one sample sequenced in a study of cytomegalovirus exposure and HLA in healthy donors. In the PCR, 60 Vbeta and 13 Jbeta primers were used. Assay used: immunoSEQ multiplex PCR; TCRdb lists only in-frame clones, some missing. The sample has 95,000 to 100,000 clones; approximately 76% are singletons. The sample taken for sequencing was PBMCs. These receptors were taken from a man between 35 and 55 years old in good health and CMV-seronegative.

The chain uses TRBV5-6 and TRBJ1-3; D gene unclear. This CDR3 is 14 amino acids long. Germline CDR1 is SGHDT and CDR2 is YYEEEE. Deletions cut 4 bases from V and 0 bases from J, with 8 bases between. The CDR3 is CASSRSGSGNTIYF. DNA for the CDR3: TGTGCCAGCAGCCGTTCAGGCTCTGGAAACACCATATATTTT.

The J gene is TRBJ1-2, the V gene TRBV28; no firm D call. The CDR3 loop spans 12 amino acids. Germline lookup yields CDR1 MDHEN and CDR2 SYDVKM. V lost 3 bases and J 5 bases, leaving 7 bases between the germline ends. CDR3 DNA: TGTGCCAGCAGTTTGGCGGAGTATGGCTACACCTTC. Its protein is CASSLAEYGYTF.

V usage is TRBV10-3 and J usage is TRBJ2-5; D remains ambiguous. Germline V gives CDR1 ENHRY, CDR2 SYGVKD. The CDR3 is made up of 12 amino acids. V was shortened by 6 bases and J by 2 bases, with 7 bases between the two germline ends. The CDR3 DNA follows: TGTGCCATCAGCAGGTCACAAGAGACCCAGTACTTC. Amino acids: CAISRSQETQYF.

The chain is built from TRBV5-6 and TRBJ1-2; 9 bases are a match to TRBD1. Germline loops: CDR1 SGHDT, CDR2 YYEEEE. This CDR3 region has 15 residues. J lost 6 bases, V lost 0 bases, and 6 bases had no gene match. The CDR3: CASSLGDRARNGYTF. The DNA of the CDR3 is TGTGCCAGCAGCTTGGGGGACAGGGCTAGAAATGGCTACACCTTC.

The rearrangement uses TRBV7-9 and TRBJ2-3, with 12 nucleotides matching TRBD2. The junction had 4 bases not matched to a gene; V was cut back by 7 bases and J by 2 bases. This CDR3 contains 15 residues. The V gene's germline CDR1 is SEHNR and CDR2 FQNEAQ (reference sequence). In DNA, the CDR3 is TGTGCCAGCATTGGACTAGCGGGGATCACAGATACGCAGTATTTT. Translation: CASIGLAGITDTQYF.

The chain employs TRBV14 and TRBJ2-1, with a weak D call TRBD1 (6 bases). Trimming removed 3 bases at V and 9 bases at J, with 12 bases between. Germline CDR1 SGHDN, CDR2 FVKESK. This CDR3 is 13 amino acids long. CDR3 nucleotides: TGTGCCAGCAGCCACCGAACAGGGAGTGAGCAGTTCTTC. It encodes CASSHRTGSEQFF.

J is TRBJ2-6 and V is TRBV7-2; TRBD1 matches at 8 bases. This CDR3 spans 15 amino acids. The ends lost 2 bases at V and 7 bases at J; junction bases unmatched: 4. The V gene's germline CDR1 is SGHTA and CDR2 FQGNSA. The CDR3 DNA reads TGTGCCAGCAGCTTAATGGGACAGGTTGCCAACGTCCTGACTTTC. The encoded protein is CASSLMGQVANVLTF.

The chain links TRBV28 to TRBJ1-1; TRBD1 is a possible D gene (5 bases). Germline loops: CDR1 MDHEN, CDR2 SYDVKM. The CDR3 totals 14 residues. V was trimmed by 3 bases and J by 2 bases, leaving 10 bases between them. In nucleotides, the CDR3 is TGTGCCAGCAGTTTGCGGACAAGAAACACTGAAGCTTTCTTT. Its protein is CASSLRTRNTEAFF.

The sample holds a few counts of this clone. The CDR3 coding sequence is TGTGCCAGCAGTGAAGCTCCCCCCCCGTTACAGGGGTCACCCCTCCACTTT. Protein product: CASSEAPPPLQGSPLHF. The V and J genes are TRBV2 and TRBJ1-6; 7 bases agree with TRBD1. Germline values: CDR1 SNHLY, CDR2 FYNNEI. The CDR3 has 17 amino acids. V shed 0 bases, J shed 10 bases, and the junction held 12 bases outside the gene matches.

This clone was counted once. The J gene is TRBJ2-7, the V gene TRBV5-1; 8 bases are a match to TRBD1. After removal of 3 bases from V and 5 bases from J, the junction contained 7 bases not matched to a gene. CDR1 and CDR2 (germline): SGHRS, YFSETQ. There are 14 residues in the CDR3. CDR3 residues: CASSSGQADDEQYV. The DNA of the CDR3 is TGCGCCAGCAGCTCGGGACAGGCGGACGACGAGCAGTACGTC.

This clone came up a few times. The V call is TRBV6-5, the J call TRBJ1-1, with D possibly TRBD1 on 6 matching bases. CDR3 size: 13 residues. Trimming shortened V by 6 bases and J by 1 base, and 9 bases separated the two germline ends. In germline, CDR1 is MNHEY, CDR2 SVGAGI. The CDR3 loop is CASRGDKNTEAFF. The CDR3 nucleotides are TGTGCCAGCAGAGGGGACAAGAACACTGAAGCTTTCTTT.

The CDR3 coding sequence is TGTGCCAGCAGCCAATACTCCGGCCGGGGAATCGGGGAGCTGTTTTTT. This encodes CASSQYSGRGIGELFF. The gene calls are TRBV4-2 and TRBJ2-2; perhaps TRBD2 as D (5 bases). The V gene lost 2 bases and the J gene lost 7 bases, with 17 bases spanning the gap. CDR1 LGHNA and CDR2 YNFKEQ come from the germline V gene. This CDR3 contains 16 residues.

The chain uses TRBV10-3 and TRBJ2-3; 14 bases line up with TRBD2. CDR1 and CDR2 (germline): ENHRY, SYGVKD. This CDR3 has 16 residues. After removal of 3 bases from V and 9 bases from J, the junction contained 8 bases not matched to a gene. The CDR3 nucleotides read TGTGCCATCAGTGATAGCGCGACTAGCGGGGGGGGCACGCAGTATTTT. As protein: CAISDSATSGGGTQYF.

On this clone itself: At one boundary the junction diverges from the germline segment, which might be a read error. CDR3 sequence: CSSSYRGNTEAFF. As DNA, the CDR3 is TGTTCCAGCAGCTACAGGGGAAACACTGAAGCTTTCTTT. The chain has TRBV7-9 and TRBJ1-1; 7 positions match TRBD1. The CDR3 covers 13 residues. CDR1 and CDR2 (germline): SEHNR, FQNEAQ (reference sequence).

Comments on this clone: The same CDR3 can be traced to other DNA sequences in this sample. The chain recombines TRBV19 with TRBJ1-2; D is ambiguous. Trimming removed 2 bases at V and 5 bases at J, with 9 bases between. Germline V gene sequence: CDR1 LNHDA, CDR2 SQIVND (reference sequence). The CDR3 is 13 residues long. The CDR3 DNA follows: TGTGCCAGTAGTATACCCCCCGTTTATGGCTACACCTTC. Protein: CASSIPPVYGYTF.

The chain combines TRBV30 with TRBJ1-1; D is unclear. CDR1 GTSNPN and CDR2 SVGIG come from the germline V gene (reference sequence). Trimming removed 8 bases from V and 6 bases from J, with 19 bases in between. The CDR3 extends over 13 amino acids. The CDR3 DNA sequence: TGTGCCCTCTCTATAGCCCACGGCGCTGAAGCTTTCTTT. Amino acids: CALSIAHGAEAFF. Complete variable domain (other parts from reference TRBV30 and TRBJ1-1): SQTIHQWPATLVQPVGSPLSLECTVEGTSNPNLYWYRQAAGRGLQLLFYSVGIGQISSEVPQNLSASRPQDRQFILSSKKLLLSDSGFYLCALSIAHGAEAFFGQGTRLTVV.

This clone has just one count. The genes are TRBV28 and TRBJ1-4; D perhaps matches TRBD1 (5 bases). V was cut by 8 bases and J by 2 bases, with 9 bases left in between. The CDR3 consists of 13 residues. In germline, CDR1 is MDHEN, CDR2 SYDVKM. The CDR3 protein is CASQGATNEKLFF. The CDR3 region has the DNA TGTGCCAGCCAAGGGGCGACTAATGAAAAACTGTTTTTT.

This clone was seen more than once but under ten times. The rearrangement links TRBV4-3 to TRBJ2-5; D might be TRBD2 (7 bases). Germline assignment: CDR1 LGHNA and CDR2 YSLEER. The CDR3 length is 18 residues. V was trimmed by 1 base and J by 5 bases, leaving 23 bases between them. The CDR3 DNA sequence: TGCGCCAGCAGCCAAGGTCGTGGGGGGGCCTGGGGTGGGGAGACCCAGTACTTC. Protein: CASSQGRGGAWGGETQYF.